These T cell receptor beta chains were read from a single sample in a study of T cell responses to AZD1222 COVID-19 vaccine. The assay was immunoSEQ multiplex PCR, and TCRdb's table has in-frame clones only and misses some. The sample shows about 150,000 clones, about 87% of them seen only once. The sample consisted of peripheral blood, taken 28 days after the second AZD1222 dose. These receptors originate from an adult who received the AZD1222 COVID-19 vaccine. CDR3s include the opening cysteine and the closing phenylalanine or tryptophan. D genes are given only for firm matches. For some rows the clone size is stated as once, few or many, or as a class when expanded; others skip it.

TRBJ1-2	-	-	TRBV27	CASSPWGRANYGYTF	TGTGCCAGCAGTCCTTGGGGCAGGGCTAACTATGGCTACACCTTC
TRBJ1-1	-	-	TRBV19	CASSIGATTEAFF	TGTGCCAGTAGTATAGGGGCAACAACTGAAGCTTTCTTT
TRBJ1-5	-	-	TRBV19	CASSIGGPDLSNQPQHF	TGTGCCAGTAGTATTGGGGGGCCCGACTTGAGCAATCAGCCCCAGCATTTT
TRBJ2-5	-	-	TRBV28	CASTPRGEGQETQYF	TGTGCCAGCACCCCGAGGGGGGAGGGACAAGAGACCCAGTACTTC
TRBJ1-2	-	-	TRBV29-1	CSATGEGKGYTF	TGCAGCGCCACGGGGGAGGGAAAAGGCTACACCTTC
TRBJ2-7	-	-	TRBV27	CASTPVQGGSYEQYF	TGTGCCAGCACCCCCGTGCAGGGGGGCTCCTACGAGCAGTACTTC
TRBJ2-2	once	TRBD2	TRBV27	CASSFGLAGNTGELFF	TGTGCCAGCAGTTTTGGGCTAGCGGGGAACACCGGGGAGCTGTTTTTT
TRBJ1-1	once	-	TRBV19	CASSIDPIMNTEAFF	TGTGCCAGTAGTATAGACCCGATTATGAACACTGAAGCTTTCTTT
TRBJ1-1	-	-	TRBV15	CATSREGGWGNTEAFF	TGTGCCACCAGCAGAGAGGGGGGATGGGGGAACACTGAAGCTTTCTTT
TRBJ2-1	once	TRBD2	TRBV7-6	CASSSGTSGSNNEQFF	TGTGCCAGCAGTTCCGGGACTAGCGGGAGCAACAATGAGCAGTTCTTC
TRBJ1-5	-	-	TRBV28	CASSLTASNQPQHF	TGTGCCAGCAGTTTAACAGCAAGCAATCAGCCCCAGCATTTT
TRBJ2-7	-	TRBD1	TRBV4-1	CASSQAGTGAGSYEQYF	TGCGCCAGCAGCCAAGCCGGGACAGGGGCCGGCTCCTACGAGCAGTACTTC
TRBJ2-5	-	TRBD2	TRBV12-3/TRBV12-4	CASTSLAGAQYF	TGTGCCAGCACTTCACTAGCGGGAGCCCAGTACTTC
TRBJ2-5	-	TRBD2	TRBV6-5	CASRNSGGEETQYF	TGTGCCAGCAGGAACTCGGGGGGGGAAGAGACCCAGTACTTC
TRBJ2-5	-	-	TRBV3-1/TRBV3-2	CASREFQYQETQYF	TGTGCCAGCAGGGAATTTCAGTACCAAGAGACCCAGTACTTC
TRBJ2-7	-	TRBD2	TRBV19	CASSVSPSGRSSYEQYF	TGTGCCAGTAGTGTTTCCCCTAGCGGGAGGTCCAGTTACGAGCAGTACTTC
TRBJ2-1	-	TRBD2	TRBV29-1	CSELAGYNEQFF	TGCAGCGAACTAGCGGGCTACAATGAGCAGTTCTTC
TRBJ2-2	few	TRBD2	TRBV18	CASSHGLAGGITGELFF	TGTGCCAGCTCACACGGACTAGCGGGAGGGATCACCGGGGAGCTGTTTTTT
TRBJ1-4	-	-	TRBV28	CASSFRGYGEKLFF	TGTGCCAGCAGTTTCCGCGGATACGGGGAAAAACTGTTTTTT
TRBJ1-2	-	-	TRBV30	CAWRPDLLAGYGYTF	TGTGCCTGGAGACCGGACCTCCTGGCCGGCTATGGCTACACCTTC
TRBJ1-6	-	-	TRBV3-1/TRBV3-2	CASSPPGGINSPLHF	TGTGCCAGCAGCCCCCCGGGGGGAATTAATTCACCCCTCCACTTT
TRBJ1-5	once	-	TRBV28	CASRPGGVAEPQHF	TGTGCCAGCAGGCCCGGGGGGGTGGCGGAGCCCCAGCATTTT
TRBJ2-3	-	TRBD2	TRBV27	CASSLGTSGRARGTDTQYF	TGTGCCAGCAGTTTGGGGACTAGCGGGAGGGCCAGGGGCACAGATACGCAGTATTTT
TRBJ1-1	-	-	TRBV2	CASSEFGRQVGYTEAFF	TGTGCCAGCAGTGAATTCGGACGACAGGTGGGCTACACTGAAGCTTTCTTT
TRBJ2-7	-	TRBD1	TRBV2	CASRRTGLVEQYF	TGTGCCAGCAGGAGGACAGGGTTGGTCGAGCAGTACTTC
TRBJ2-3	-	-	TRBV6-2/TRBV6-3	CASSYVGAQTDTQYF	TGTGCCAGCAGTTACGTGGGAGCGCAAACAGATACGCAGTATTTT
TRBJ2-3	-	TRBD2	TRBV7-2	CASSHRLAGGPDTQYF	TGTGCCAGCAGCCATCGACTAGCGGGAGGACCAGATACGCAGTATTTT
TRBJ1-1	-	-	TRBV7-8	CASSLAGLNTEAFF	TGTGCCAGCAGCTTAGCGGGGCTGAACACTGAAGCTTTCTTT
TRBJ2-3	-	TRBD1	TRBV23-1	CASSPSGVRGLHTDTQYF	TGCGCCAGCAGTCCCTCTGGCGTCAGGGGGCTCCACACAGATACGCAGTATTTT
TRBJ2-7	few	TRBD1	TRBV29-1	CSVERAGGVGTYEQYF	TGCAGCGTTGAACGGGCAGGGGGCGTTGGGACCTACGAGCAGTACTTC
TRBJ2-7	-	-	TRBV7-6	CASSLARVHRAYEQYF	TGTGCCAGCAGCTTAGCGCGAGTCCACAGGGCCTACGAGCAGTACTTC
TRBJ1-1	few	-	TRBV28	CASSSIMNTEAFF	TGTGCCAGCAGTTCGATCATGAACACTGAAGCTTTCTTT
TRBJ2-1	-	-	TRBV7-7	CASSSGPSSYNEQFF	TGTGCTAGCAGTAGCGGCCCGAGCTCCTACAATGAGCAGTTCTTC
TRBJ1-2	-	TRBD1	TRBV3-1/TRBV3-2	CASRSQGGNGYTF	TGTGCCAGCAGGTCCCAGGGGGGGAATGGCTACACCTTC
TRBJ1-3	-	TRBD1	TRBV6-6	CASSGTGQGSGNTIYF	TGTGCCAGCAGTGGCACGGGACAGGGCTCTGGAAACACCATATATTTT
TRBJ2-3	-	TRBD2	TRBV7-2	CASSLVAGVADTQYF	TGTGCCAGCAGCTTAGTAGCGGGAGTGGCAGATACGCAGTATTTT